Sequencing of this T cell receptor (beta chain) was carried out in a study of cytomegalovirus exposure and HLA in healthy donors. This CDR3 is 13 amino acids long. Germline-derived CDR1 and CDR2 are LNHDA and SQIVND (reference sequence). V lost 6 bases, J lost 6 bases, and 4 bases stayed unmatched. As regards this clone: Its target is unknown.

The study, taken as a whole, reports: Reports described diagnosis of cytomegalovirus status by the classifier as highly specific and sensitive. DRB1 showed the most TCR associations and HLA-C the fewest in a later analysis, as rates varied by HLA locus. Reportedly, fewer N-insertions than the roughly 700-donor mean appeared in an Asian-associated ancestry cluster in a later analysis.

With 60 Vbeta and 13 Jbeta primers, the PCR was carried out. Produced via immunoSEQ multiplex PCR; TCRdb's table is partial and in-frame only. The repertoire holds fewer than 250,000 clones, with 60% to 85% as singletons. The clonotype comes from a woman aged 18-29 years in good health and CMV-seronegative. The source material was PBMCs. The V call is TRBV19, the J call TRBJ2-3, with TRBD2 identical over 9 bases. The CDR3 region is CASRLGLADTQYF. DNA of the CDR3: TGTGCCAGTAGGTTGGGACTAGCCGATACGCAGTATTTT.